The 22 T cell receptor beta chains below come from one sample, sequenced in a study of T-cell reconstitution after alpha-beta-depleted transplantation in children. Unique molecular identifiers were incorporated during preparation of the TCRbeta library. TCRdb called the PCR reads again in MiXCR, with one record for every CDR3 protein. Seen here are 490,000 or so distinct CDR3 sequences, roughly a tenth observed once, and the top ten hold 2% to 2.5%. This material consisted of PBMCs, taken before TCRalphabeta/CD19-depleted stem cell transplant. The receptors shown here come from a child aged 2 to 10 with inherited bone marrow failure, due to receive a stem cell transplant.

Many counts were recorded for this clonotype. V gene TRBV5-1 combines with J gene TRBJ2-2, with D perhaps matching TRBD2 (6 bases). The CDR3 covers 13 residues. CDR1 and CDR2 from the germline V gene are SGHRS and YFSETQ. V was cut by 5 bases and J by 4 bases, with 9 bases left in between. CDR3 coding DNA: TGCGCCAGCAGTTGGGACTTCACCGGGGAGCTGTTTTTT. Translating it yields CASSWDFTGELFF.

In this sample, this clonotype turned up a few times. The rearrangement joins TRBV7-2 to TRBJ2-2, with D possibly TRBD2 on 6 matching bases. This CDR3 region has 15 residues. With 5 bases removed from V and 5 bases from J, the gap between germline ends came to 15 bases. Germline values: CDR1 SGHTA, CDR2 FQGNSA. CDR3 residues: CASSPPGEGTGELFF. In nucleotides, the CDR3 is TGTGCCAGCAGCCCCCCGGGAGAAGGGACCGGGGAGCTGTTTTTT. Using reference TRBV7-2 and TRBJ2-2 for the parts outside the CDR3, the full variable domain is GAGVSQSPSNKVTEKGKDVELRCDPISGHTALYWYRQSLGQGLEFLIYFQGNSAPDKSGLPSDRFSAERTGGSVSTLTIQRTQQEDSAVYLCASSPPGEGTGELFFGEGSRLTVL.

The V and J genes are TRBV4-3 and TRBJ2-1; 7 bases map to TRBD2. The CDR3 is 17 amino acids. V lost 4 bases to trimming and J lost 0 bases; unmatched junction nucleotides: 9. Germline lookup yields CDR1 LGHNA and CDR2 YSLEER. For the CDR3, the DNA is TGCGCCAGCAGCCCCTTCGGGCGGGAGAGCTCCTACAATGAGCAGTTCTTC. It yields the protein CASSPFGRESSYNEQFF.

This clonotype has ten or more counts. This chain uses TRBV12-3 or TRBV12-4 with TRBJ2-2; 8 positions match TRBD1. With V trimmed by 9 bases and J by 4 bases, 19 bases remained unmatched. The CDR3 loop spans 18 amino acids. The CDR3 region is CASPGTGNLYTGTGELFF. In DNA, the CDR3 is TGTGCCAGTCCGGGGACAGGAAATCTCTATACAGGCACCGGGGAGCTGTTTTTT.

The sample holds many counts of this clonotype. This chain joins TRBV4-2 and TRBJ1-4; 10 nucleotides match TRBD1. The CDR3 loop spans 17 amino acids. V was clipped by 1 base and J by 7 bases; unmatched bases: 9. Germline-derived CDR1 and CDR2 are LGHNA and YNFKEQ. The CDR3 spells CASSQAAMTGGGEKLFF. As DNA, the CDR3 is TGTGCCAGCAGCCAAGCGGCTATGACAGGGGGCGGTGAAAAACTGTTTTTT.

The CDR3 nucleotides read TGTGCCATCAAGCGGGATGGAGAGACCCAGTACTTC. This encodes CAIKRDGETQYF. The V gene is TRBV10-3, the J gene TRBJ2-5; 7 bases fit TRBD2. The CDR3 has 12 residues. Looked up from germline, CDR1 is ENHRY and CDR2 is SYGVKD. Losses at the gene ends were 7 bases for V and 4 bases for J; bases not matched to a gene: 3.

This clonotype occurred many times. The J gene is TRBJ2-1, the V gene TRBV27; 7 bases agree with TRBD1. Per germline, CDR1 MNHEY and CDR2 SMNVEV (reference sequence). The ends lost 6 bases at V and 7 bases at J; junction bases unmatched: 12. CDR3 length: 15 amino acids. The chain's CDR3 is CASSPDREWENEQFF. In nucleotides, the CDR3 is TGTGCCAGCAGCCCTGACAGGGAGTGGGAGAATGAGCAGTTCTTC.

The rearrangement links TRBV7-8 to TRBJ2-5; no clear D. Germline CDR1 SGHVS, CDR2 FQNEAQ. This CDR3 is 12 amino acids long. V dropped 4 bases and J dropped 7 bases, with 10 bases sitting between them. This CDR3 is CASSSRRVTQYF. The CDR3 bases are TGTGCCAGCAGCTCCCGGCGTGTGACCCAGTACTTC.

This clonotype has a count of ten or more. The chain couples TRBV29-1 to TRBJ2-7; possible D gene TRBD1, 5 bases. The germline gives CDR1 SQVTM, CDR2 ANQGSEA. V was shortened by 4 bases and J by 2 bases, with 15 bases between the two germline ends. The CDR3 sequence is 14 residues long. CDR3: CSVAPDTGTYEQYF. DNA for the CDR3: TGCAGCGTTGCCCCGGACACTGGGACCTACGAGCAGTACTTC.

As for this clonotype: A much larger clone lies a single base off, so this may be a read error. As the CDR3 is not closed by the conserved phenylalanine or tryptophan, this likely results from a read error. The chain has TRBV3-1 and TRBJ2-1; D is perhaps TRBD1 (5 bases). Trimming removed 4 bases at V and 9 bases at J, with 10 bases between. Germline CDR1 LGHDT, CDR2 YNNKEL (reference sequence). The CDR3 length is 12 residues. CDR3 DNA sequence: TGTGCCAGCAGCCGGGGCTATACTGAGCAGTTCTCC. Translated: CASSRGYTEQFS.

This clonotype was picked up a small number of times. The chain joins TRBV7-9 to TRBJ2-2; TRBD1 or TRBD2 may be the D gene (5 bases each). Germline-derived CDR1 and CDR2 are SEHNR and FQNEAQ (reference sequence). Trimming removed 5 bases from V and 4 bases from J, with 14 bases in between. CDR3 length: 15 residues. In nucleotides, the CDR3 is TGTGCCAGCAGCCCTCGGGACCGACCCACCGGGGAGCTGTTTTTT. It specifies CASSPRDRPTGELFF. The whole variable domain, remainder taken from reference TRBV7-9 and TRBJ2-2, is DTGVSQNPRHKITKRGQNVTFRCDPISEHNRLYWYRQTLGQGPEFLTYFQNEAQLEKSRLLSDRFSAERPKGSFSTLEIQRTEQGDSAMYLCASSPRDRPTGELFFGEGSRLTVL.

At least ten counts were recorded for this clonotype. Mismatch with germline at one junction end may stem from a read error. The V gene is TRBV14, the J gene TRBJ2-3; 7 nucleotides line up with TRBD1. This CDR3 has 14 amino acids. Germline V gene lookup returns CDR1 SGHDN and CDR2 FVKESK. This CDR3 is CASSQEGVEWDRFF. The DNA of the CDR3 is TGTGCCAGCAGCCAAGAGGGCGTCGAATGGGACAGATTTTTT.

This clonotype has a count of ten or more. This chain joins TRBV10-3 and TRBJ2-3; D is possibly TRBD1 or TRBD2 (5 bases each). The CDR3 totals 15 residues. CDR1 and CDR2 from the germline V gene are ENHRY and SYGVKD. Deletions cut 9 bases from V and 0 bases from J, with 16 bases between. DNA of the CDR3: TGTGCCATACGCCGAGGGGCGGCTAGCACAGATACGCAGTATTTT. It codes for CAIRRGAASTDTQYF.

The chain employs TRBV12-3 or TRBV12-4 and TRBJ2-1; the D gene could be TRBD1 or TRBD2 (7 bases each). The CDR3 covers 16 residues. V lost 6 bases, J lost 8 bases, and 23 bases lay in between. The DNA of the CDR3 is TGTGCCAGCAGCCCAGGGACAGCGGGGTTGAGCGATGAGCAGTTCTTC. Translation gives CASSPGTAGLSDEQFF.

At least ten counts were recorded for this clonotype. At one of its ends the junction is not consistent with the germline gene, which may arise from a read error. The V call is TRBV18, the J call TRBJ2-5; D gene ambiguous. The germline V gene encodes CDR1 KGHSH and CDR2 LQKENI. This CDR3 is built from 14 residues. The CDR3 coding sequence is TGTGCCAGCTCCCCACGTGAGTTGCGGGAGACCCAGTACTTC. Protein sequence: CASSPRELRETQYF.

This clonotype was observed many times. The chain combines TRBV20-1 with TRBJ2-4; a possible D gene is TRBD1 (5 bases). V shed 3 bases and J shed 0 bases, with 6 bases lying between them. Germline loops: CDR1 DFQATT, CDR2 SNEGSKA (reference sequence). This CDR3 is 13 amino acids long. For the CDR3, the DNA is TGCAGTGCTAGGGGGCCAGCCAAAAACATTCAGTACTTC. It is translated as CSARGPAKNIQYF.

The V gene is TRBV12-3 or TRBV12-4, the J gene TRBJ1-2; D is unclear. The CDR3 has 13 amino acids. The ends were cut back, 5 bases at V and 7 bases at J, with 14 bases in the middle. The CDR3 spells CASSVPRLGGYTF. CDR3 nucleotide sequence: TGTGCCAGCAGTGTACCACGTTTAGGTGGCTACACCTTC.

As to this clonotype: It may be a read error: a sequence one base away is much more abundant. The chain recombines TRBV20-1 with TRBJ2-5, with a weak D call TRBD2 (6 bases). This CDR3 comprises 12 residues. Germline-derived CDR1 and CDR2 are DFQATT and SNEGSKA (reference sequence). V lost 3 bases and J lost 9, with 14 bases in between. Here the CDR3 reads CSASKREEPQYF. The CDR3 region has the DNA TGCAGTGCTAGCAAGAGGGAGGAGCCCCAGTACTTC.

The sample holds many counts of this clonotype. This chain uses TRBV19 with TRBJ2-2; 9 bases are shared with TRBD2. The junction had 6 bases not matched to a gene; V was cut back by 4 bases and J by 6 bases. Germline V lookup: CDR1 LNHDA, CDR2 SQIVND (reference sequence). The CDR3 consists of 15 residues. CDR3 sequence reads: CASSTGIAGAGELFF. The CDR3 DNA follows: TGTGCCAGTAGTACCGGGATAGCGGGAGCCGGGGAGCTGTTTTTT.

The rearrangement links TRBV20-1 to TRBJ2-1, with 9 bases aligning to TRBD2. Unmatched junction bases numbered 8, after V lost 3 bases and J lost 2 bases. The CDR3 contains 16 residues. CDR1 is DFQATT and CDR2 is SNEGSKA in the germline V gene (reference sequence). For the CDR3, the DNA is TGCAGTGCTAGCCCTCCCCTAGCGGGAACCTACAATGAGCAGTTCTTC. Amino acid sequence: CSASPPLAGTYNEQFF.

This clonotype was observed a handful of times. The V and J genes are TRBV20-1 and TRBJ2-3; 13 positions agree with TRBD2. CDR1 is DFQATT and CDR2 is SNEGSKA in the germline V gene (reference sequence). The CDR3 is 15 amino acids. The trim removed 5 bases at V and 6 bases at J, leaving 8 bases unmatched. CDR3 coding DNA: TGCAGTGCTTCGAGGACTAGCGGGAGTGTGGATACGCAGTATTTT. Protein product: CSASRTSGSVDTQYF.

The chain joins TRBV18 to TRBJ2-7; D is unresolved. CDR3 length equals 14 residues. The germline V gene encodes CDR1 KGHSH and CDR2 LQKENI. V gave up 2 bases and J gave up 6 bases, with 14 bases separating them. CDR3 bases: TGTGCCAGCTCACCAATCAGCTCCTTTTCCGAGCAGTACTTC. Its translation: CASSPISSFSEQYF.